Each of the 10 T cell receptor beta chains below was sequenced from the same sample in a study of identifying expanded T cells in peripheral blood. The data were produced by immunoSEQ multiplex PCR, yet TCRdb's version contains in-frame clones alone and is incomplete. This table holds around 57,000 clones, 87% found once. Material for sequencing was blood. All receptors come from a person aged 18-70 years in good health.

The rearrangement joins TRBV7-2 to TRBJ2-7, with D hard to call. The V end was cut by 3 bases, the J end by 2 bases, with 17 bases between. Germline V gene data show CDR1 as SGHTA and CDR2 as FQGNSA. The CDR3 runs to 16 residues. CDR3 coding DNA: TGTGCCAGCAGCTTGGGTGCCAGGAGATGGCCCTACGAGCAGTACTTC. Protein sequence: CASSLGARRWPYEQYF.

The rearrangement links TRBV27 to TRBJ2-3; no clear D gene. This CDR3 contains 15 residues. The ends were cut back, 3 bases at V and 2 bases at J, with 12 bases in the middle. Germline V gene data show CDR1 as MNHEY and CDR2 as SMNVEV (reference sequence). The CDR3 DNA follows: TGTGCCAGCAGTTTTTTTGTCAGTTCCACAGATACGCAGTATTTT. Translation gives CASSFFVSSTDTQYF.

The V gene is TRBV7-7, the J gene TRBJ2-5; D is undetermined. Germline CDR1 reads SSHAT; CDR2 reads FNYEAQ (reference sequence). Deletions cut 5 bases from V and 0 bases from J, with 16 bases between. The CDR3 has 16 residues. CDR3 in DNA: TGTGCCAGCAGCCCTCAACCCGGCGCCAACCAAGAGACCCAGTACTTC. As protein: CASSPQPGANQETQYF.

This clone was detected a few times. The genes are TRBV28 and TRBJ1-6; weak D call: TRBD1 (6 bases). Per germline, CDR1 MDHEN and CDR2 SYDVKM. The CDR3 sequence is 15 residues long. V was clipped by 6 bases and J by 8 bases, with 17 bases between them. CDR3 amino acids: CASRLDSVIYSPLHF. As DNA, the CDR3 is TGTGCCAGCAGGTTGGACAGCGTGATTTATTCACCCCTCCACTTT.

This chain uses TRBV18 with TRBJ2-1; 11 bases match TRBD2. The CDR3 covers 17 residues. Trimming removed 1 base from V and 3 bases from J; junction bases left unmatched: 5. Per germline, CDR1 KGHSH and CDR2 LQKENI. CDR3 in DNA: TGTGCCAGCTCACCACATAGCGGGGGGGCCTACTACAATGAGCAGTTCTTC. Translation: CASSPHSGGAYYNEQFF.

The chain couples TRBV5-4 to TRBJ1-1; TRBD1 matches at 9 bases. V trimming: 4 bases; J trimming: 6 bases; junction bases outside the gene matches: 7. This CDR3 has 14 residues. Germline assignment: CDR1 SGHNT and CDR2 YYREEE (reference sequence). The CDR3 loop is CASSKDRGIAEAFF. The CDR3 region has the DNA TGTGCCAGCAGCAAGGACAGGGGAATCGCTGAAGCTTTCTTT. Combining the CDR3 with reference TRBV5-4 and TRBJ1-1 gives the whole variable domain ETGVTQSPTHLIKTRGQQVTLRCSSQSGHNTVSWYQQALGQGPQFIFQYYREEENGRGNFPPRFSGLQFPNYSSELNVNALELDDSALYLCASSKDRGIAEAFFGQGTRLTVV.

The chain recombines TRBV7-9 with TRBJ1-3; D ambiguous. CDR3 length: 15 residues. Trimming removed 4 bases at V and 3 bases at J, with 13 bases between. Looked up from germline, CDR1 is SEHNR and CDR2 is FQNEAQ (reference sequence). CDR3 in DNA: TGTGCCAGCAGCTCAACCGGGGAGGGTGGAAACACCATATATTTT. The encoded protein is CASSSTGEGGNTIYF.

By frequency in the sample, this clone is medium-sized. The CDR3 spells CASSVEGENSPLHF. In DNA form, the CDR3 reads TGTGCCAGCAGTGTTGAGGGAGAGAATTCACCCCTCCACTTT. The chain combines TRBV6-4 with TRBJ1-6, with D unclear. The CDR3 is 14 amino acids. Trimming removed 4 bases at V and 7 bases at J, with 11 bases between. From germline, CDR1 is MRHNA and CDR2 SNTAGT.

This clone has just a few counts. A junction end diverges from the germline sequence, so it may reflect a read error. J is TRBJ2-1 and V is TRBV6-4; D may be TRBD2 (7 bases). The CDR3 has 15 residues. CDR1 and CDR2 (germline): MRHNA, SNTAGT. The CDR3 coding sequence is TGTGCCAGCAGTGAGCGGGGGCCTTCCTCCAATGAGCAGTTCTTC. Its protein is CASSERGPSSNEQFF.

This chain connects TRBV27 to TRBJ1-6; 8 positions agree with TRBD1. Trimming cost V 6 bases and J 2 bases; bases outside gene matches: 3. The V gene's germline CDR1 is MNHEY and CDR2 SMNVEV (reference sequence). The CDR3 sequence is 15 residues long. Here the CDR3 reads CASSRTGTYNSPLHF. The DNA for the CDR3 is TGTGCCAGCAGCAGGACAGGGACCTATAATTCACCCCTCCACTTT.